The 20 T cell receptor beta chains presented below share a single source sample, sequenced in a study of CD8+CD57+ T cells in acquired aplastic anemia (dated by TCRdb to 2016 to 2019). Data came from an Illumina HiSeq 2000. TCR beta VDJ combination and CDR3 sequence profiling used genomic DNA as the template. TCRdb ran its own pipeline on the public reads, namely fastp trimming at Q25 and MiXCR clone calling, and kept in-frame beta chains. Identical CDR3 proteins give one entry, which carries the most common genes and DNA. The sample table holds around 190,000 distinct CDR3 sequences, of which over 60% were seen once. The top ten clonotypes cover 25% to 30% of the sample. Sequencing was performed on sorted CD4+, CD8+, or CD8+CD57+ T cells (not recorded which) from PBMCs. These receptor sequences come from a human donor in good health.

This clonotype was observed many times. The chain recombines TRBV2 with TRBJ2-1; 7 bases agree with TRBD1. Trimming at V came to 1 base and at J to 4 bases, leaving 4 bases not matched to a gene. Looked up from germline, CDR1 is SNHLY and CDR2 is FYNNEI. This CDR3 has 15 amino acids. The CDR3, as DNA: TGTGCCAGCAGTGAAGAGGGGACAGTTTACAATGAGCAGTTCTTC. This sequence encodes CASSEEGTVYNEQFF.

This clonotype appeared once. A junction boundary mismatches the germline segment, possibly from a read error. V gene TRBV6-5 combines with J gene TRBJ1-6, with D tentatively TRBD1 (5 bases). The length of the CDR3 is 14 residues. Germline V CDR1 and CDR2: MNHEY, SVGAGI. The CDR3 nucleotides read TGTGCCAGCGGTGCGGGACCATATAATTCATCCCTCCACTTT. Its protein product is CASGAGPYNSSLHF.

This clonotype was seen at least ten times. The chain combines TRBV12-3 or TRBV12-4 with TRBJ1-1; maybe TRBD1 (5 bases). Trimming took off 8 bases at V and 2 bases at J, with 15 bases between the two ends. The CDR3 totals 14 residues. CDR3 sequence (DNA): TGTGCCAGCGGGTTCCGACAGACTAACACTGAAGCTTTCTTT. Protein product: CASGFRQTNTEAFF.

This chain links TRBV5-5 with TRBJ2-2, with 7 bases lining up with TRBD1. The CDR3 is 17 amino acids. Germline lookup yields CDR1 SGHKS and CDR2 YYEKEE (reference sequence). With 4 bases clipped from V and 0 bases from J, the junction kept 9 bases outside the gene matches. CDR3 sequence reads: CASSRTGTATNTGELFF. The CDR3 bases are TGTGCCAGCAGCCGTACCGGGACAGCAACGAACACCGGGGAGCTGTTTTTT.

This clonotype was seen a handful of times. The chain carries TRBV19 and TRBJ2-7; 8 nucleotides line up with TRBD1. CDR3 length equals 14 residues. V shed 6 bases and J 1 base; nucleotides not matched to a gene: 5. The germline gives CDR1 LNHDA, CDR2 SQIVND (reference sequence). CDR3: CASRKDRASYEQYF. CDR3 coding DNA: TGTGCCAGTAGGAAGGACAGGGCGTCCTACGAGCAGTACTTC.

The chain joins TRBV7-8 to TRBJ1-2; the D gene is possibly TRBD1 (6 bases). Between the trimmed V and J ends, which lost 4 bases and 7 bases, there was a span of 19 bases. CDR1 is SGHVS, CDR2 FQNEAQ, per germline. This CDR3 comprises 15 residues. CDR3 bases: TGTGCCAGCAGCTCCCAGTGGGGGGGGGCAGCTGGCTACACCTTC. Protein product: CASSSQWGGAAGYTF.

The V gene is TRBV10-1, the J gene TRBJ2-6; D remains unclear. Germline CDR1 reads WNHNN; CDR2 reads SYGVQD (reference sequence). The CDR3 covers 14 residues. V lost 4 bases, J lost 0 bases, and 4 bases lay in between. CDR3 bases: TGCGCCAGCAGTGGGGGCTCTGGGGCCAACGTCCTGACTTTC. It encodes CASSGGSGANVLTF.

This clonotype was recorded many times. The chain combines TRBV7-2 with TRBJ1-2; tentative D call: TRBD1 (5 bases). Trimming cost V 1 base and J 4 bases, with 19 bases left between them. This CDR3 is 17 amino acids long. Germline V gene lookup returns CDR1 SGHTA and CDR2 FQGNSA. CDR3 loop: CASSLEPGQGRVYGYTF. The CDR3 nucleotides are TGTGCCAGCAGCTTAGAACCAGGGCAGGGAAGGGTCTATGGCTACACCTTC.

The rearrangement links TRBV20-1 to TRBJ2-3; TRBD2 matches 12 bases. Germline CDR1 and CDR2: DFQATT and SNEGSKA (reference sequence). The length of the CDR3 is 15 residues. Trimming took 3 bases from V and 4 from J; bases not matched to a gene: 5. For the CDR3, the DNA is TGCAGTGCTAGGGCTAGCGGGAGGGCCGCAGATACGCAGTATTTT. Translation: CSARASGRAADTQYF.

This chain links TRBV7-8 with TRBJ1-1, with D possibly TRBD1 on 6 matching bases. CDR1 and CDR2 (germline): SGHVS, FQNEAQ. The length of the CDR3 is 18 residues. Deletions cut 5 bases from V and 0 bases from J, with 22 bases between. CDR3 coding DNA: TGTGCCAGCAGCCGATACGGGGGCGGGCCCGCAGTGAACACTGAAGCTTTCTTT. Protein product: CASSRYGGGPAVNTEAFF. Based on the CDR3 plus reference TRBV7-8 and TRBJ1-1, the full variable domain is GAGVSQSPRYKVAKRGQDVALRCDPISGHVSLFWYQQALGQGPEFLTYFQNEAQLDKSGLPSDRFFAERPEGSVSTLKIQRTQQEDSAVYLCASSRYGGGPAVNTEAFFGQGTRLTVV.

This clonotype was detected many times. The chain's CDR3 is CSARDSLGQHGYTF. DNA for the CDR3: TGCAGTGCTAGAGATTCCTTGGGGCAGCATGGCTACACCTTC. The chain carries TRBV20-1 and TRBJ1-2; TRBD1 might be the D (5 bases). Germline-derived CDR1 and CDR2 are DFQATT and SNEGSKA (reference sequence). The CDR3 sequence is 14 residues long. The ends were cut back, 0 bases at V and 6 bases at J, with 14 bases in the middle.

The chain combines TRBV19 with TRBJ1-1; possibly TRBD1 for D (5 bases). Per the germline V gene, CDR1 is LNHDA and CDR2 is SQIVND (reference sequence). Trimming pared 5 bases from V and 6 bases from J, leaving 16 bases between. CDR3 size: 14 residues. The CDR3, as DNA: TGTGCCAGTAGTGTCAGGGAGACCCAGGCTGAAGCTTTCTTT. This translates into CASSVRETQAEAFF.

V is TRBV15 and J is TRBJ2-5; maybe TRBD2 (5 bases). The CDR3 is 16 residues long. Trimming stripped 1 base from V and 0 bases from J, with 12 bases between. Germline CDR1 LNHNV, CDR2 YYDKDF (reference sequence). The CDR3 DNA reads TGTGCCACCAGCAGAGTCCGGGGATTTAACCAAGAGACCCAGTACTTC. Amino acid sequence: CATSRVRGFNQETQYF.

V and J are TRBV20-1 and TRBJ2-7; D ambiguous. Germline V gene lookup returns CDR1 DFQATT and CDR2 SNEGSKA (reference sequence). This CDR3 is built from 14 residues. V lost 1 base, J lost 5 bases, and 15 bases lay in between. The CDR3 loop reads CSARAPLGPDEQYF. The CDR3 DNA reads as TGCAGTGCTAGAGCGCCTTTAGGGCCGGACGAGCAGTACTTC.

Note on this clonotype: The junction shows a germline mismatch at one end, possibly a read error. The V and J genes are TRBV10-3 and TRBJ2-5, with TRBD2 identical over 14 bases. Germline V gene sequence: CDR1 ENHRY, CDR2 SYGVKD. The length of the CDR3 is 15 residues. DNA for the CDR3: TGTGCCATCAGGTGGACTAGCGGGGGGCAAGAGACCCAGCACTTC. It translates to CAIRWTSGGQETQHF.

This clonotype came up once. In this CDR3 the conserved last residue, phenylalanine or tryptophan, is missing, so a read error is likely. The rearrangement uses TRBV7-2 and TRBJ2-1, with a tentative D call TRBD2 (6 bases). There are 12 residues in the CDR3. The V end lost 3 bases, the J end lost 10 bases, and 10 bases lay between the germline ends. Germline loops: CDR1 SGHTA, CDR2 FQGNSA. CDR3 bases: TGTGCCAGCAGCTTTGGGGGGTACGAGCAGTTCTTA. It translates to CASSFGGYEQFL.

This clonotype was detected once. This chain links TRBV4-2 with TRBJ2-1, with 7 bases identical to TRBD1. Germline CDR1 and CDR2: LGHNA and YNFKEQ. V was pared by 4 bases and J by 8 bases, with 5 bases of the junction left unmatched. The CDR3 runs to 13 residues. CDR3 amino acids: CASSLIQGDEQFF. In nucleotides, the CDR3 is TGTGCCAGCAGCCTCATCCAGGGGGATGAGCAGTTCTTC.

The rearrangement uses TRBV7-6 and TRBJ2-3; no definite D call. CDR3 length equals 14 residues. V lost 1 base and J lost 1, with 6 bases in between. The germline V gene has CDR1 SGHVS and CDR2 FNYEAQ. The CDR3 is CASSLDAGTDTQYF. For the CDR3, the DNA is TGTGCCAGCAGCTTAGACGCGGGCACAGATACGCAGTATTTT.

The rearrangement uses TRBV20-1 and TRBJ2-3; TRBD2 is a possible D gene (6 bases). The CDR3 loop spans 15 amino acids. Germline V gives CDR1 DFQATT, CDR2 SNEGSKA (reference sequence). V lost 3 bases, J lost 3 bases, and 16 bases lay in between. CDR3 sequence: CSASPLAFQTDTQYF. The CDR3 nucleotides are TGCAGTGCTAGCCCACTAGCCTTCCAGACAGATACGCAGTATTTT.

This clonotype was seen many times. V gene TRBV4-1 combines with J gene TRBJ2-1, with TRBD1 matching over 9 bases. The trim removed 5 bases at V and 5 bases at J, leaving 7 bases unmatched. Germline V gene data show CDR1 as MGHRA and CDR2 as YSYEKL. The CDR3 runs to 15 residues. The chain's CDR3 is CASSKGQGSDNEQFF. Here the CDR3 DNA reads TGCGCCAGCAGCAAGGGACAGGGATCCGACAATGAGCAGTTCTTC.